The 9 T cell receptor beta chains in this list originate from one sample, sequenced in a study of blood T cell repertoires in COVID-19 (dated by TCRdb to the early 2020s). Libraries were constructed by the immunoSEQ multiplex PCR assay. This is the immuneACCESS table as TCRdb keeps it, with only in-frame sequences that have V and J called. A part of the clones is gone; compared with another copy, unresolved V genes explain less than half, and the rest is unexplained. Here the sample has about 440,000 clones; around 90% occur a single time. The ten largest clones capture around 1.8% of the sample. The sample consisted of PBMCs or T cells enriched from blood (not recorded which). The receptors were sampled from a woman aged 18-30 years with acute COVID-19.

CDR3 sequence reads: CASRSPGQGYTEAFF. CDR3 DNA sequence: TGTGCCAGCAGGTCCCCGGGACAGGGTTACACTGAAGCTTTCTTT. The V gene is TRBV6-5, the J gene TRBJ1-1; 9 bases agree with TRBD1. V lost 6 bases and J lost 3; bases outside the gene matches: 8. Germline CDR1 is MNHEY and CDR2 is SVGAGI. The CDR3 is 15 residues long.

The chain is built from TRBV14 and TRBJ1-1; D may be TRBD1 (6 bases). Trimming removed 1 base from V and 4 bases from J, with 7 bases in between. Germline CDR1 is SGHDN and CDR2 is FVKESK. The CDR3 consists of 13 residues. The CDR3 sequence: CASSQVGGTEAFF. Here the CDR3 DNA reads TGTGCCAGCAGCCAAGTAGGGGGCACTGAAGCTTTCTTT.

This rearrangement joins TRBV28 to TRBJ2-1; 10 nucleotides match TRBD1. The trim removed 5 bases at V and 8 bases at J, leaving 6 bases unmatched. CDR3 size: 14 residues. Germline assignment: CDR1 MDHEN and CDR2 SYDVKM. CDR3 region: CASSGQGVLYEQFF. As DNA, the CDR3 is TGTGCCAGCAGTGGACAGGGGGTCTTGTATGAGCAGTTCTTC.

The V and J genes are TRBV28 and TRBJ1-1; 9 bases are a match to TRBD1. J was trimmed by 9 bases and V by 8 bases; bases with no gene match: 4. Germline CDR1 reads MDHEN; CDR2 reads SYDVKM. The CDR3 is 11 residues long. CDR3 residues: CASSGTGKAFF. Here the CDR3 DNA reads TGTGCCAGCTCCGGGACAGGGAAAGCTTTCTTT.

The V call is TRBV7-2, the J call TRBJ1-3; TRBD1 is a possible D gene (6 bases). Trimming took off 1 base at V and 0 bases at J, with 13 bases between the two ends. The CDR3 has 17 residues. Germline CDR1 is SGHTA and CDR2 is FQGNSA. The CDR3 region has the DNA TGTGCCAGCAGCTTAGGGACAGCTATCTTCTCTGGAAACACCATATATTTT. Translation: CASSLGTAIFSGNTIYF. The full variable domain, rest sourced from reference TRBV7-2 and TRBJ1-3, is GAGVSQSPSNKVTEKGKDVELRCDPISGHTALYWYRQSLGQGLEFLIYFQGNSAPDKSGLPSDRFSAERTGGSVSTLTIQRTQQEDSAVYLCASSLGTAIFSGNTIYFGEGSWLTVV.

The CDR3 loop reads CTATENTEAFF. The CDR3 coding sequence is TGCACCGCGACAGAGAACACTGAAGCTTTCTTT. This rearrangement joins TRBV20-1 to TRBJ1-1, with TRBD1 as a possible D gene (5 bases). CDR1 is DFQATT, CDR2 SNEGSKA, per germline (reference sequence). The CDR3 runs 11 residues.

The chain uses TRBV4-1 and TRBJ2-7; TRBD2 aligns across 12 bases. This CDR3 is built from 16 residues. With V trimmed by 0 bases and J by 6 bases, 6 bases remained unmatched. Germline-derived CDR1 and CDR2 are MGHRA and YSYEKL. The CDR3 sequence is CASSQDTTTSGSEQYF. CDR3 DNA sequence: TGCGCCAGCAGCCAAGATACGACGACTAGCGGGAGCGAGCAGTACTTC.

This clone was counted once. V is TRBV7-6 and J is TRBJ1-1; D remains ambiguous. There are 13 residues in the CDR3. Trimming stripped 5 bases from V and 2 bases from J, with 9 bases between. The germline gives CDR1 SGHVS, CDR2 FNYEAQ. As DNA, the CDR3 is TGTGCCAGCAGCCTCACGGTAAACACTGAAGCTTTCTTT. This encodes CASSLTVNTEAFF.

The sample holds one count of this clone. The chain carries TRBV5-1 and TRBJ2-2; D is unresolved. CDR1 and CDR2 from the germline V gene are SGHRS and YFSETQ. There are 15 residues in the CDR3. V lost 0 bases and J lost 5, with 11 bases in between. CDR3 sequence: CASSLVSKETGELFF. DNA of the CDR3: TGCGCCAGCAGCTTGGTGTCCAAGGAGACCGGGGAGCTGTTTTTT. Full variable domain (rest looked up from reference TRBV5-1 and TRBJ2-2): KAGVTQTPRYLIKTRGQQVTLSCSPISGHRSVSWYQQTPGQGLQFLFEYFSETQRNKGNFPGRFSGRQFSNSRSEMNVSTLELGDSALYLCASSLVSKETGELFFGEGSRLTVL.